The 19 T cell receptor beta chains given below trace back to one sample, sequenced in a study of blood T cell repertoires in COVID-19 (dated by TCRdb to the early 2020s). Receptor amplification or capture employed the immunoSEQ multiplex PCR assay. TCRdb took over this immuneACCESS table, retaining in-frame rearrangements with V and J assigned. Such tables are incomplete; in checked studies, under half of the missing clones stem from an unresolved V gene, and the remainder is unexplained. In this sample the table shows fewer than 70,000 clones, 80% to 90% of which occur a single time. Clones ranked in the top ten supply roughly 8% of the sample. The sequenced sample consisted of peripheral blood. These receptors were collected from a woman in her seventies with active COVID-19.

The chain links TRBV5-1 to TRBJ2-1; D possibly corresponds to TRBD2 (5 bases). In germline, CDR1 is SGHRS, CDR2 YFSETQ. The V end was cut by 0 bases, the J end by 4 bases, with 11 bases between. CDR3 size: 15 residues. CDR3 residues: CASSLAAAEYNEQFF. CDR3 nucleotide sequence: TGCGCCAGCAGCTTGGCAGCAGCGGAATACAATGAGCAGTTCTTC.

The chain employs TRBV30 and TRBJ2-1, with TRBD2 as a possible D gene (6 bases). Trimming shortened V by 0 bases and J by 3 bases, and 15 bases separated the two germline ends. Germline V CDR1 and CDR2: GTSNPN, SVGIG (reference sequence). The CDR3 is made up of 16 amino acids. In DNA, the CDR3 is TGTGCCTGGAGTGTACCCAGCGGGCGCTTCTACAATGAGCAGTTCTTC. As protein: CAWSVPSGRFYNEQFF. The whole variable domain, filled in from reference TRBV30 and TRBJ2-1, reads SQTIHQWPATLVQPVGSPLSLECTVEGTSNPNLYWYRQAAGRGLQLLFYSVGIGQISSEVPQNLSASRPQDRQFILSSKKLLLSDSGFYLCAWSVPSGRFYNEQFFGPGTRLTVL.

This clone has a single count. The chain has TRBV5-1 and TRBJ2-5; 9 nucleotides agree with TRBD1. With V trimmed by 6 bases and J by 5 bases, 8 bases remained unmatched. The CDR3 loop spans 14 amino acids. Germline-derived CDR1 and CDR2 are SGHRS and YFSETQ. The CDR3 coding sequence is TGCGCCAGCATCCCCGGGACAGGGATTGAGACCCAGTACTTC. Its protein is CASIPGTGIETQYF.

V and J are TRBV7-2 and TRBJ2-3; 14 bases are shared with TRBD2. The CDR3 totals 22 residues. The germline gives CDR1 SGHTA, CDR2 FQGNSA. Trimming cost V 0 bases and J 3 bases; bases outside gene matches: 17. CDR3 loop: CASSLARGTGGTSGRGTDTQYF. CDR3 DNA: TGTGCCAGCAGCTTAGCGCGGGGGACAGGGGGGACTAGCGGGAGAGGTACAGATACGCAGTATTTT.

The chain carries TRBV19 and TRBJ1-2; TRBD1 might be the D (5 bases). The CDR3 length is 13 residues. Germline V gene lookup returns CDR1 LNHDA and CDR2 SQIVND (reference sequence). The V end lost 3 bases, the J end lost 3 bases, and 8 bases lay between the germline ends. CDR3 amino acids: CASSIGGDYGYTF. Here the CDR3 DNA reads TGTGCCAGTAGTATCGGAGGGGACTATGGCTACACCTTC.

The chain uses TRBV15 and TRBJ1-1; D is unresolved. This CDR3 has 13 amino acids. Trimming left V 0 bases short and J 6 bases short, with 8 bases between. CDR1 and CDR2 (germline): LNHNV, YYDKDF (reference sequence). The CDR3 DNA follows: TGTGCCACCAGCAGAGATCTTTCCTCTGAAGCTTTCTTT. It is translated as CATSRDLSSEAFF.

The J gene is TRBJ1-4, the V gene TRBV18, with D possibly matching TRBD1 (5 bases). The germline V and J ends were trimmed by 1 base and 0 bases, with 9 bases remaining between them. The CDR3 length is 16 residues. The V gene's germline CDR1 is KGHSH and CDR2 LQKENI. CDR3 coding DNA: TGTGCCAGCTCACCACTGACAGCCACAACTAATGAAAAACTGTTTTTT. It yields the protein CASSPLTATTNEKLFF.

The chain recombines TRBV5-4 with TRBJ2-5, with TRBD2 matching 8 bases. Germline lookup yields CDR1 SGHNT and CDR2 YYREEE (reference sequence). The J segment lost 2 bases and the V segment lost 4 bases, leaving 7 bases of the junction unmatched. This CDR3 contains 15 residues. CDR3 in amino acids: CASSAFGGGQETQYF. CDR3 nucleotide sequence: TGTGCCAGCAGCGCTTTCGGGGGGGGGCAAGAGACCCAGTACTTC.

The V call is TRBV11-3, the J call TRBJ2-1; possible D gene TRBD2, 6 bases. CDR3 length: 13 residues. V lost 4 bases to trimming and J lost 9 bases, with 13 bases between them. Germline V gives CDR1 SGHNT, CDR2 YENEEA. CDR3 coding DNA: TGTGCCAGCAGCTCGAGACTAGTAGGTGAGCAGTTCTTC. Translation: CASSSRLVGEQFF.

The chain carries TRBV27 and TRBJ2-3, with 11 bases fitting TRBD2. The V gene end was trimmed by 5 bases and the J gene end by 4 bases; junction bases not matched to a gene: 8. Per germline, CDR1 MNHEY and CDR2 SMNVEV (reference sequence). The CDR3 consists of 16 residues. The CDR3 region is CASSTRLAGLADTQYF. The DNA of the CDR3 is TGTGCCAGCAGTACCCGACTAGCGGGGCTGGCAGATACGCAGTATTTT.

The DNA of the CDR3 is TGTGCCAGCAGTGGTGACCGATCCGGTGGGAGCGGGGAGACCCAGTACTTC. Amino acid sequence: CASSGDRSGGSGETQYF. This chain links TRBV9 with TRBJ2-5, with D perhaps TRBD2 (6 bases). The V end lost 5 bases, the J end lost 5 bases, and 25 bases lay between the germline ends. The CDR3 covers 17 residues. Germline V gene data show CDR1 as SGDLS and CDR2 as YYNGEE.

The rearrangement uses TRBV6-6 and TRBJ1-2; TRBD1 is a possible D gene (6 bases). Germline V gives CDR1 MNHNY, CDR2 SVGAGI (reference sequence). This CDR3 comprises 14 residues. V was clipped by 0 bases and J by 3 bases, with 8 bases between them. The CDR3 spells CASSYSNRDYGYTF. The CDR3 DNA is TGTGCCAGCAGTTACTCTAACAGGGACTATGGCTACACCTTC.

V usage is TRBV28 and J usage is TRBJ2-7; 11 nucleotides match TRBD1. The CDR3 spans 16 residues. V was clipped by 4 bases and J by 6 bases; unmatched bases: 11. CDR1 is MDHEN and CDR2 is SYDVKM in the germline V gene. The CDR3 loop reads CASSSPQGQGGREQYF. For the CDR3, the DNA is TGTGCCAGCAGTTCTCCTCAGGGACAGGGGGGGCGCGAGCAGTACTTC.

The chain recombines TRBV29-1 with TRBJ1-2, with D perhaps TRBD1 (6 bases). CDR1 and CDR2 from the germline V gene are SQVTM and ANQGSEA. Trimming left V 6 bases short and J 5 bases short, with 22 bases between. The CDR3 sequence is 15 residues long. CDR3 amino acids: CSVKFVGARGYGYTF. The CDR3 coding sequence is TGCAGCGTCAAATTTGTGGGGGCGAGAGGTTATGGCTACACCTTC.

The V gene is TRBV21-1, the J gene TRBJ2-1; whether TRBD2, the table's D call, matches the DNA was not checked. TRBV21-1 is reported as a pseudogene. CDR3 length: 17 amino acids. CDR3 sequence (DNA): TGTGCCAGCAGCAAAGGGACTAGCGGACACTCCTACAATGAGCAGTTCTTC. Protein sequence: CASSKGTSGHSYNEQFF.

V gene TRBV7-9 combines with J gene TRBJ1-3; D is perhaps TRBD1 (5 bases). The CDR3 contains 18 residues. Germline CDR1 SEHNR, CDR2 FQNEAQ (reference sequence). With 5 bases removed from V and 4 bases from J, the gap between germline ends came to 24 bases. CDR3 coding DNA: TGTGCCAGCAGCGCTTGGTTGGCGGGGGACCTAGGCGGAAACACCATATATTTT. This codes for CASSAWLAGDLGGNTIYF.

In this sample, this clone turned up once. The chain links TRBV30 to TRBJ2-5; D not certain. V dropped 3 bases and J dropped 2 bases, with 16 bases sitting between them. From germline, CDR1 is GTSNPN and CDR2 SVGIG (reference sequence). The CDR3 extends over 15 amino acids. The CDR3 region has the DNA TGTGCCTGGAGGCTCCTGCAGTTGGCACAAGAGACCCAGTACTTC. Protein sequence: CAWRLLQLAQETQYF.

V usage is TRBV7-3 and J usage is TRBJ2-2; TRBD2 aligns across 12 bases. Trimming cost V 5 bases and J 6 bases; bases outside gene matches: 4. The CDR3 extends over 15 amino acids. Germline V gene sequence: CDR1 SGHTA, CDR2 FQGTGA. The CDR3 nucleotides read TGTGCCAGCAGCCGACTAGCGGGAGTGGCCGGGGAGCTGTTTTTT. This gives the protein CASSRLAGVAGELFF.

This chain links TRBV28 with TRBJ1-5; D perhaps matches TRBD1 (5 bases). Germline loops: CDR1 MDHEN, CDR2 SYDVKM. V dropped 0 bases and J dropped 1 base, with 16 bases sitting between them. The CDR3 length is 18 residues. The CDR3 reads CASSLWARAMESNQPQHF. CDR3 DNA sequence: TGTGCCAGCAGTTTATGGGCCAGGGCAATGGAGAGCAATCAGCCCCAGCATTTT. Variable domain in full (rest from reference TRBV28 and TRBJ1-5): DVKVTQSSRYLVKRTGEKVFLECVQDMDHENMFWYRQDPGLGLRLIYFSYDVKMKEKGDIPEGYSVSREKKERFSLILESASTNQTSMYLCASSLWARAMESNQPQHFGDGTRLSIL.